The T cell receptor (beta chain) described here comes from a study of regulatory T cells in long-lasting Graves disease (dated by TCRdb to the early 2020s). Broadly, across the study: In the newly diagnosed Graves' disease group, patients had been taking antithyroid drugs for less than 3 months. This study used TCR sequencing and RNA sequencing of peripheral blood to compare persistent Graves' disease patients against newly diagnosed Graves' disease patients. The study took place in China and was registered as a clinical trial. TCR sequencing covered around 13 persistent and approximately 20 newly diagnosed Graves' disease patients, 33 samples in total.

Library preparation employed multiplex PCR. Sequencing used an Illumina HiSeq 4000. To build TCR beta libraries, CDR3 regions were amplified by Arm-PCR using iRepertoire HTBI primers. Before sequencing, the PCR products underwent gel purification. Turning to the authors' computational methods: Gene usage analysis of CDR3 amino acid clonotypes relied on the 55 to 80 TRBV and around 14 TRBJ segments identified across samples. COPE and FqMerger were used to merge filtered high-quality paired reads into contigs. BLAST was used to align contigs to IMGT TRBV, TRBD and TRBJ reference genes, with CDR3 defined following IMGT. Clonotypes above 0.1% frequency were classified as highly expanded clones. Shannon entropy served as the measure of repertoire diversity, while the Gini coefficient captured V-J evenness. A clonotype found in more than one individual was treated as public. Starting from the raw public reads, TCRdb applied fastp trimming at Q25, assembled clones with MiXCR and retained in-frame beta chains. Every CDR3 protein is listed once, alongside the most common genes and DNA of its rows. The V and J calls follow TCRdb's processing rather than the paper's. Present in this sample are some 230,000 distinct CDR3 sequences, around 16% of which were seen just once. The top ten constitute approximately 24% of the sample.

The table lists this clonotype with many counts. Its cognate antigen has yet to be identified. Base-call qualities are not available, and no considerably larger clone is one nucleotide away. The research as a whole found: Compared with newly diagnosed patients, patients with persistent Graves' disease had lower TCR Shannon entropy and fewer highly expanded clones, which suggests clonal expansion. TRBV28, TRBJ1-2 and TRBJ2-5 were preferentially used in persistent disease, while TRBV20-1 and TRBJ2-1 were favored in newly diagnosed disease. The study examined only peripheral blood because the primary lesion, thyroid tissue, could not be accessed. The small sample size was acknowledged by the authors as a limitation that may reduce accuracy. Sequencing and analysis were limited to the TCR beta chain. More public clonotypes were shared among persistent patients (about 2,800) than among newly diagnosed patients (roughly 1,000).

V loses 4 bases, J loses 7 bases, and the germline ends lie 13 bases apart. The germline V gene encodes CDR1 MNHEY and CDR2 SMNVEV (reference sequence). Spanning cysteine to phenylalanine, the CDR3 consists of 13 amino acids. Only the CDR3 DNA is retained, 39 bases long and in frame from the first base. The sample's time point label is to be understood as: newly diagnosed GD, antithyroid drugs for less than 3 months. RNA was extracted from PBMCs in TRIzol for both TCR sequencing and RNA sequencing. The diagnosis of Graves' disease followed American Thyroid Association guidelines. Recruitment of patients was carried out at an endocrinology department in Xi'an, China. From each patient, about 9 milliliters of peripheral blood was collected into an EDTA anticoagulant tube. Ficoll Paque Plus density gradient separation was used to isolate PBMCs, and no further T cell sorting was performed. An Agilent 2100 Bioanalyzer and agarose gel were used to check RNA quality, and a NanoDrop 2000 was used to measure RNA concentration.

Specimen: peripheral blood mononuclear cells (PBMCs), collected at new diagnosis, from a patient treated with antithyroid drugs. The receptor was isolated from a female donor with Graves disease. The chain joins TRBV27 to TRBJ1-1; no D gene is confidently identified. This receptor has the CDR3 CASSSVRNSEAFF. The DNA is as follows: TGTGCCAGCAGTTCGGTTAGGAATAGTGAAGCTTTCTTT.